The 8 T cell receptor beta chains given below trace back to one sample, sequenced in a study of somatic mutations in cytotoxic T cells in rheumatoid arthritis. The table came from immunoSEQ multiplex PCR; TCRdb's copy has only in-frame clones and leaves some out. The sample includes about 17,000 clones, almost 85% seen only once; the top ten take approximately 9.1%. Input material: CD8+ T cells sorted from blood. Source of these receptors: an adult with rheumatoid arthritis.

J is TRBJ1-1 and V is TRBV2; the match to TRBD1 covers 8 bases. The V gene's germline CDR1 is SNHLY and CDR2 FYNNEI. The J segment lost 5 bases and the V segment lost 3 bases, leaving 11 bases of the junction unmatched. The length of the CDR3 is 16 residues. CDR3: CASSDSQQGGYTEAFF. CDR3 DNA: TGTGCCAGCAGTGATTCCCAACAGGGGGGGTATACTGAAGCTTTCTTT.

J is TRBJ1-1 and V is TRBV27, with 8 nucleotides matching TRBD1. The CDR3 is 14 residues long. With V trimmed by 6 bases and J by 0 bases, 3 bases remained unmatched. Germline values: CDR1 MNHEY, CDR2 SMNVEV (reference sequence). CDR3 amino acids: CASSLGQVNTEAFF. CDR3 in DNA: TGTGCCAGCAGCCTGGGACAGGTGAACACTGAAGCTTTCTTT.

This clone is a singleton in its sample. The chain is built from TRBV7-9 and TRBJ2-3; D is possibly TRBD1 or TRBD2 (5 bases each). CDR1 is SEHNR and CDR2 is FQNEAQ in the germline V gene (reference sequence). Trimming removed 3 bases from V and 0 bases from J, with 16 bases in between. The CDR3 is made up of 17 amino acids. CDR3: CASSFPGTDLSTDTQYF. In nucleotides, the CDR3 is TGTGCCAGCAGCTTCCCTGGGACCGACTTAAGCACAGATACGCAGTATTTT.

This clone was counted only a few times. CDR3 nucleotides: TGTGCTAGTGGGTCGGCCGCACACACTGAAGCTTTCTTT. This gives the protein CASGSAAHTEAFF. The chain is built from TRBV12-5 and TRBJ1-1; D remains unclear. Per the germline V gene, CDR1 is LGHNT and CDR2 is FRNRAP. The V and J ends lost 6 bases and 3 bases respectively, with 11 bases between them. This CDR3 has 13 amino acids.

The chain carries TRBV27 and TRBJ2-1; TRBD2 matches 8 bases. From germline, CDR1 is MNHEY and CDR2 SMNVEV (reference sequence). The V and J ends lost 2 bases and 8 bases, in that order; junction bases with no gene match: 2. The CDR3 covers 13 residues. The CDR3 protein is CASSLGLAYEQFF. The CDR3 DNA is TGTGCCAGCAGTTTAGGACTAGCCTATGAGCAGTTCTTC.

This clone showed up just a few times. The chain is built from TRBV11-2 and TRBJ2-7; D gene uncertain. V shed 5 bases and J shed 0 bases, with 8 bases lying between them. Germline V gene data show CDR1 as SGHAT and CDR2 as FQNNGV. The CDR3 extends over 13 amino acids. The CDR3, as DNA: TGTGCCAGCAGCCTTACAGTCTCCTACGAGCAGTACTTC. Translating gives CASSLTVSYEQYF.

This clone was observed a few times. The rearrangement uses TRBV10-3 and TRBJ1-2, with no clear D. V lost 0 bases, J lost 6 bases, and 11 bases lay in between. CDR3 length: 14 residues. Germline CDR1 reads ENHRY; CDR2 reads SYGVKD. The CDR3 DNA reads TGTGCCATCAGTGAGTCGGTTATTTGGAATGGCTACACCTTC. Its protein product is CAISESVIWNGYTF.

The DNA of the CDR3 is TGTGCCATCAGTGAGTGGGACAGAGGGTCCGGGGAGCTGTTTTTT. Protein sequence: CAISEWDRGSGELFF. The chain joins TRBV10-3 to TRBJ2-2; 7 bases map to TRBD1. With V trimmed by 1 base and J by 6 bases, 5 bases remained unmatched. CDR1 and CDR2 (germline): ENHRY, SYGVKD. The CDR3 loop spans 15 amino acids.